One T cell receptor beta chain is described in this entry. The target antigen is unknown. Trimming cost V 8 bases and J 5 bases, with 13 bases left between them. The length of the CDR3 is 13 residues. Germline CDR1 is SNHLY and CDR2 is FYNNEI. Sequencing was performed with immunoSEQ multiplex PCR; in TCRdb, only in-frame clones are kept and a portion is missing. This table holds around 350,000 clones, 70% to 90% found once. This sample was included in a study of Ad26.COV2.S vaccination and SARS-CoV-2 variants. Overall study findings and caveats: Estimates derived from TCR breadth and depth analyses may have underestimated total T cell responses. People who got the vaccine had more spike-specific TCR breadth than people who got placebo. Post-vaccination breadth of spike-specific CD8+ and CD4+ T cell responses was reportedly substantial.

The treatment here: some 19 received Ad26.COV2.S at low or high dose, single or two shots; about 5 received placebo; per-sample allocation not given. Day 63 after the first injection of vaccine or placebo was the sampling time. Recruitment in Boston yielded a donor of adult age, 18-55 years. The input for sequencing was peripheral blood, taken in a trial of Ad26.COV2.S vaccine versus placebo. The origin of this receptor is a person between 18 and 60 years old who received the Ad26.COV2.S COVID-19 vaccine or a placebo. The gene calls are TRBV2 and TRBJ2-1; the D gene is possibly TRBD2 (5 bases). CDR3 region: CASVRGRNNEQFF. The CDR3 DNA reads TGTGCCAGCGTGCGTGGGAGAAACAATGAGCAGTTCTTC.